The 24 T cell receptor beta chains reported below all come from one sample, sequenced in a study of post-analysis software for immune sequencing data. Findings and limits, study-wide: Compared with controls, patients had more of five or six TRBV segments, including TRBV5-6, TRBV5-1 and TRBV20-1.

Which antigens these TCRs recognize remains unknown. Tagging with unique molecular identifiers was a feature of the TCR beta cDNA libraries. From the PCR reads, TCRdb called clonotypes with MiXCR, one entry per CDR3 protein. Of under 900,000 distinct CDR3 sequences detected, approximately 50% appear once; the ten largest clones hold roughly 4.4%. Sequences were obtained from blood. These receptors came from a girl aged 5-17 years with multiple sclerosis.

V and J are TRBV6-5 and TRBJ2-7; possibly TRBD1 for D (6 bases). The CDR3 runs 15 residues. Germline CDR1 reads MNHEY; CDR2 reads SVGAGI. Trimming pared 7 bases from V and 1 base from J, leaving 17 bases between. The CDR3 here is CASKGGPRFSYEQYF. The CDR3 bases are TGTGCCAGCAAAGGGGGACCGAGGTTTTCCTACGAGCAGTACTTC.

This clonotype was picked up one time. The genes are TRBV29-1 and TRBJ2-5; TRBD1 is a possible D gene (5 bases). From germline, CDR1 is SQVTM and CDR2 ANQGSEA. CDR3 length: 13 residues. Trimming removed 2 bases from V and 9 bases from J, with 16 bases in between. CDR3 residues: CSVEIRGQFSQYF. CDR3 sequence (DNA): TGCAGCGTTGAAATAAGGGGTCAGTTTTCCCAGTACTTC.

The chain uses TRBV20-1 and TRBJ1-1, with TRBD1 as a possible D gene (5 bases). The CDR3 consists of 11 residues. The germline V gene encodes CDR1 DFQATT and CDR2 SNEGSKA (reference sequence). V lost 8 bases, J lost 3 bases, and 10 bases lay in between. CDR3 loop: CSPGPYTEAFF. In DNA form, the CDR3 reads TGCAGTCCGGGACCGTACACTGAAGCTTTCTTT.

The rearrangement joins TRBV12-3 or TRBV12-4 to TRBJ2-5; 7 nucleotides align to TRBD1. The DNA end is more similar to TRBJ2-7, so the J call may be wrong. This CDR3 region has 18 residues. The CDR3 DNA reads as TGTGCCAGCAGCTCCGGGACAGTCTCCAAAAAAGGCCACTACGAGCAGTACTTC. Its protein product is CASSSGTVSKKGHYEQYF.

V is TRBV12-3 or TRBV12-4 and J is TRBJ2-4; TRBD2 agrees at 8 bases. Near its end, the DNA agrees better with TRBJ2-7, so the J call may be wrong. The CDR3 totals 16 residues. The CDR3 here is CASSLAIQREYNEQYF. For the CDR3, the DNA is TGTGCCAGCAGTTTAGCGATCCAGCGGGAGTACAACGAGCAGTACTTC.

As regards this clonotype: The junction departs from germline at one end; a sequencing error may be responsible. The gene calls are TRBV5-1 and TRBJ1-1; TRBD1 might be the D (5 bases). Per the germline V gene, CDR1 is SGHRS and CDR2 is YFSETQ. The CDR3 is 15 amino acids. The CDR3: CASGLVIGVNTEAFF. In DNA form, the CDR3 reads TGCGCCAGCGGCTTGGTGATAGGGGTGAACACTGAAGCTTTCTTT.

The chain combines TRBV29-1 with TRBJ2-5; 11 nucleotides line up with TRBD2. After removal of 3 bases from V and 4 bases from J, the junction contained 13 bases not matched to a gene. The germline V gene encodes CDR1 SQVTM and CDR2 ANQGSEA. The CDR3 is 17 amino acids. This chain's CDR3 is CSVDNSGTSGSGETQYF. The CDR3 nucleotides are TGCAGCGTTGATAACAGCGGCACTAGCGGGAGTGGAGAGACCCAGTACTTC. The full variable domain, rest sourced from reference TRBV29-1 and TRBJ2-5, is SAVISQKPSRDICQRGTSLTIQCQVDSQVTMMFWYRQQPGQSLTLIATANQGSEATYESGFVIDKFPISRPNLTFSTLTVSNMSPEDSSIYLCSVDNSGTSGSGETQYFGPGTRLLVL.

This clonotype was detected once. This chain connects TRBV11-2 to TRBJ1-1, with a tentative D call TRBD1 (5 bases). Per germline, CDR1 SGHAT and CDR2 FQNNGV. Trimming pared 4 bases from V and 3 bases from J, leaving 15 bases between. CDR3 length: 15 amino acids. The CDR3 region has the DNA TGTGCCAGCAGCTCGAATATGGGGGGTCACACTGAAGCTTTCTTT. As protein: CASSSNMGGHTEAFF. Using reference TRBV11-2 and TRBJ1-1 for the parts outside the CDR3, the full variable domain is EAGVAQSPRYKIIEKRQSVAFWCNPISGHATLYWYQQILGQGPKLLIQFQNNGVVDDSQLPKDRFSAERLKGVDSTLKIQPAKLEDSAVYLCASSSNMGGHTEAFFGQGTRLTVV.

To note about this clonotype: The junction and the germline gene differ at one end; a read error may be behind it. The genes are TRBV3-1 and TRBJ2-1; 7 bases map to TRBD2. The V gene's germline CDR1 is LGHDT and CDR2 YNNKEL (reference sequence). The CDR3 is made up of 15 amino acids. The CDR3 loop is CASSLTSEAYNEQFF. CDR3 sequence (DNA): TGCGCCAGCAGCCTAACTAGCGAGGCCTACAATGAGCAGTTCTTC.

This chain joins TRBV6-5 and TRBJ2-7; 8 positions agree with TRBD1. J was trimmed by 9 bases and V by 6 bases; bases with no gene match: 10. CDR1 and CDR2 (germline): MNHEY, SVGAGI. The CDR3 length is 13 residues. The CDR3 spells CASRDRDTEGQYF. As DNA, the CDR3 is TGTGCCAGCAGGGACAGGGACACCGAGGGGCAGTACTTC.

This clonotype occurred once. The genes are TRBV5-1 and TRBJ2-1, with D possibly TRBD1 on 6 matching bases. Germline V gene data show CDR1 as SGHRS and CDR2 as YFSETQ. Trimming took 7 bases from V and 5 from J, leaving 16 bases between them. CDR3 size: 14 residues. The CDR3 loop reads CASSGQGPDNEQFF. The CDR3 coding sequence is TGCGCCAGCTCAGGTCAGGGGCCCGACAATGAGCAGTTCTTC.

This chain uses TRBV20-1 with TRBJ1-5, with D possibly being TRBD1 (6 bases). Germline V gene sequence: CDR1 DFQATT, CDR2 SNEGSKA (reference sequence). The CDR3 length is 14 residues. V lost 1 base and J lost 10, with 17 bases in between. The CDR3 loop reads CSARGVGAPGPQHF. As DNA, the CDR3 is TGCAGTGCTAGAGGGGTGGGGGCCCCCGGACCCCAGCATTTT.

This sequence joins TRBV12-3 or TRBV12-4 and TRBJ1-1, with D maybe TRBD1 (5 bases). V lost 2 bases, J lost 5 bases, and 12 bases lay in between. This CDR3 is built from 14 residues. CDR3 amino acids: CASSLLRGETEAFF. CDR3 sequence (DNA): TGTGCCAGCAGTTTACTTCGGGGGGAAACTGAAGCTTTCTTT.

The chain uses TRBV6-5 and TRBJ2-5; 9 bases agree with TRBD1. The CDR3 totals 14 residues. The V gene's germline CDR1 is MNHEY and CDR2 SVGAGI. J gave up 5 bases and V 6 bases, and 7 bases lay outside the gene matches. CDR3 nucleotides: TGTGCCAGCAGGGGGACAGGGCCGTGGGAGACCCAGTACTTC. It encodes CASRGTGPWETQYF.

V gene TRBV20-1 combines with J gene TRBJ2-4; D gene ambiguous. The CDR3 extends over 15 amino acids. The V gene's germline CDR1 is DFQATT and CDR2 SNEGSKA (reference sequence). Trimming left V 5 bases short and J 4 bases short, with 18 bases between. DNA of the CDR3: TGCAGTGCTTCCCAGGCGAGCGCAATAAAAAACATTCAGTACTTC. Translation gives CSASQASAIKNIQYF.

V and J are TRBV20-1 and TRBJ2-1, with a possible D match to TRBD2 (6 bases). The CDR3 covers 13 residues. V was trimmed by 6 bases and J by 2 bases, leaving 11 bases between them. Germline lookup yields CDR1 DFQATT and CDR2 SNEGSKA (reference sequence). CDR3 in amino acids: CSASGLPYNEQFF. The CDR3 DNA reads TGCAGTGCCTCGGGACTTCCCTACAATGAGCAGTTCTTC.

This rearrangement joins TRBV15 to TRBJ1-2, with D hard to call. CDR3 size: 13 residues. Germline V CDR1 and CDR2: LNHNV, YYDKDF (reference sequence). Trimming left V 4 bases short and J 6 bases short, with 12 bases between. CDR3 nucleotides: TGTGCCACCAGCATCTGGAGAACGGATGGCTACACCTTC. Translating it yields CATSIWRTDGYTF.

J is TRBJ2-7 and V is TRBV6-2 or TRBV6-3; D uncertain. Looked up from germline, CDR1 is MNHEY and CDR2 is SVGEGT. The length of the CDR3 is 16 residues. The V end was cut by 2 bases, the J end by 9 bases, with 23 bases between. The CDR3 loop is CASSYTAAAAPFGQYF. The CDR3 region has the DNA TGTGCCAGCAGTTACACGGCGGCCGCCGCCCCTTTCGGGCAGTACTTC.

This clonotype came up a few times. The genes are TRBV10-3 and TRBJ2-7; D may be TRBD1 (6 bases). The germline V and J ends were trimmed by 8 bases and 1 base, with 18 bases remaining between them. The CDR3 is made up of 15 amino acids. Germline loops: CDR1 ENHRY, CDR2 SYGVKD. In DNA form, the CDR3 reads TGTGCCATCGCGGATGAAAATACAGGGTCCTACGAGCAGTACTTC. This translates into CAIADENTGSYEQYF.

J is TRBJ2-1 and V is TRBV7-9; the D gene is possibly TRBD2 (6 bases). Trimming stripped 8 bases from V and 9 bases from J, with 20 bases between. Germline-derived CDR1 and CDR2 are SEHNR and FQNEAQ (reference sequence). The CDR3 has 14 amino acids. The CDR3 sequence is CASPPQGGEAEQFF. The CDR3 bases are TGTGCCAGCCCGCCTCAGGGCGGGGAGGCTGAGCAGTTCTTC.

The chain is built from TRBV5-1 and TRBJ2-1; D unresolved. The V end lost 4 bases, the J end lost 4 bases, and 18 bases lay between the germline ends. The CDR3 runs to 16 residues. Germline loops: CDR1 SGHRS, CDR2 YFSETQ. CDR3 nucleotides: TGCGCCAGCAGCCCTGAAGGCTCATCCAGATACAATGAGCAGTTCTTC. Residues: CASSPEGSSRYNEQFF.

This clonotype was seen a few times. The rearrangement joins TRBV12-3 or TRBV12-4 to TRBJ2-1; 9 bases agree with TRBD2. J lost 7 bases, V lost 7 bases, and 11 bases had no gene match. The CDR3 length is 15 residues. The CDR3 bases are TGTGCCAGCACCGTAGCGGGGGAACTCAGAAATGAGCAGTTCTTC. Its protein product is CASTVAGELRNEQFF.

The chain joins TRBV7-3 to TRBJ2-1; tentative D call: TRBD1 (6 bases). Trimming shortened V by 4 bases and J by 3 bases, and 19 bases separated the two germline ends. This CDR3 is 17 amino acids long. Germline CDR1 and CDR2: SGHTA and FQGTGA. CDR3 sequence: CASSSYQSPGVYNEQFF. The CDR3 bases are TGTGCCAGCAGCTCGTACCAGTCTCCAGGGGTCTACAATGAGCAGTTCTTC.

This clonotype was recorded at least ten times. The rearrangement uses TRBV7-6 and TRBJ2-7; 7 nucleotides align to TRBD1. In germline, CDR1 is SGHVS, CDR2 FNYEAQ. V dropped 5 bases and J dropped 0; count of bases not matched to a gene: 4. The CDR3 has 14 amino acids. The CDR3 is CASSPGQSSYEQYF. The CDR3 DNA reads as TGTGCCAGCAGCCCGGGACAGAGCTCCTACGAGCAGTACTTC. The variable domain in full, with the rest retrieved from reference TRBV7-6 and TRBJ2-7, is GAGVSQSPRYKVTKRGQDVALRCDPISGHVSLYWYRQALGQGPEFLTYFNYEAQQDKSGLPNDRFSAERPEGSISTLTIQRTEQRDSAMYRCASSPGQSSYEQYFGPGTRLTVT.